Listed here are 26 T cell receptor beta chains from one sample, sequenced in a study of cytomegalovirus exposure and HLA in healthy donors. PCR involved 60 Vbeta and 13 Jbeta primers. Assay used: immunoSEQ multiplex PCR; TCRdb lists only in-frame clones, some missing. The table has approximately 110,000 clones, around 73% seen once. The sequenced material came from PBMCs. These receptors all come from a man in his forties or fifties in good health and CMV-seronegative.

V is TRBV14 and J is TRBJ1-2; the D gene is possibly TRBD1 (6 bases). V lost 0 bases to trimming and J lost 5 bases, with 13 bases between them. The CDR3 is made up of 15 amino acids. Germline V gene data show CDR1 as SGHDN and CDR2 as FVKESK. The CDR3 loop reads CASSQDPAGEYGYTF. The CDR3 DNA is TGTGCCAGCAGCCAAGATCCGGCAGGGGAATATGGCTACACCTTC. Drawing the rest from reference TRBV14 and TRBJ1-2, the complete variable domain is EAGVTQFPSHSVIEKGQTVTLRCDPISGHDNLYWYRRVMGKEIKFLLHFVKESKQDESGMPNNRFLAERTGGTYSTLKVQPAELEDSGVYFCASSQDPAGEYGYTFGSGTRLTVV.

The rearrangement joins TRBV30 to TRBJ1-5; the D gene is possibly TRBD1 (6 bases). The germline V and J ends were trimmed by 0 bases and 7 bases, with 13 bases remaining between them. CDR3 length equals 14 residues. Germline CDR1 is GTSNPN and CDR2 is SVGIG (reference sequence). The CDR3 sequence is CAWSVGQTGQPQHF. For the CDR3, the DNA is TGTGCCTGGAGTGTAGGACAGACTGGGCAGCCCCAGCATTTT.

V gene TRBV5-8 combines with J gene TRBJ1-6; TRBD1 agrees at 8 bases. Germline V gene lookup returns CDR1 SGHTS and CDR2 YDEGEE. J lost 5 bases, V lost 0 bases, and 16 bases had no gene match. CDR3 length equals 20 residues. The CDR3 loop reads CASSLADVSGGLPDNSPLHF. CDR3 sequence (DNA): TGTGCCAGCAGCTTGGCTGACGTGTCAGGGGGCCTGCCTGATAATTCACCCCTCCACTTT.

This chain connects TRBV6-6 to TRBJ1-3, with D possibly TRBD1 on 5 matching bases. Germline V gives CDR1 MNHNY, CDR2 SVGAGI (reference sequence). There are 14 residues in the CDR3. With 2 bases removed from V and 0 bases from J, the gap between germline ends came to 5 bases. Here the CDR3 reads CASSYGHSGNTIYF. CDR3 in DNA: TGTGCCAGCAGTTACGGACACTCTGGAAACACCATATATTTT.

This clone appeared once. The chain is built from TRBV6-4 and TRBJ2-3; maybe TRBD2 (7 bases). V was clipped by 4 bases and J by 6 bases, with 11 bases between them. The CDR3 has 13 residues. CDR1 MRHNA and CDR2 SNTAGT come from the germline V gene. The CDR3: CASSGTGGDTQYF. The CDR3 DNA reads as TGTGCCAGCAGTGGTACGGGGGGCGATACGCAGTATTTT.

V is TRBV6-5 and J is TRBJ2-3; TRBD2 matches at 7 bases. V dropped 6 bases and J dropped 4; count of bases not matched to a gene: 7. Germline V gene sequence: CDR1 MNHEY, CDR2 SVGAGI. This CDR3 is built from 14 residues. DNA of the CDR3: TGTGCCAGCAGAGAAGCGGGGCCGTCAGATACGCAGTATTTT. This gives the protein CASREAGPSDTQYF.

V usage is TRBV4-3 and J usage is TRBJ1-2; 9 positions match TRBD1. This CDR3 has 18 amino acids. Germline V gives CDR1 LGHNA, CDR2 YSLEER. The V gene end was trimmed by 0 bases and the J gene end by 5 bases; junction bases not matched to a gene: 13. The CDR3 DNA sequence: TGCGCCAGCAGCCAAGATCGAGAGGGGGACAGGGACTGGTATGGCTACACCTTC. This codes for CASSQDREGDRDWYGYTF.

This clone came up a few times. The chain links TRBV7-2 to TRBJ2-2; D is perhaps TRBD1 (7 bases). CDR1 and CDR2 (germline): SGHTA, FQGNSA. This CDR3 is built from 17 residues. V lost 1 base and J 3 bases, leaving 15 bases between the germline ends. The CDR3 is CASSLVVAGGYTGELFF. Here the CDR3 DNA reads TGTGCCAGCAGCTTAGTCGTTGCAGGGGGGTACACCGGGGAGCTGTTTTTT.

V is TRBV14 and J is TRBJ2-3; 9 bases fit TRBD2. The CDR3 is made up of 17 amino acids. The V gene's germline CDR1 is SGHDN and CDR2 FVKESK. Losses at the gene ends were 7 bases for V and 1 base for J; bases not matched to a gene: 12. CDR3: CASNPAGGRIGTDTQYF. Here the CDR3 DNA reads TGTGCCAGCAACCCAGCGGGGGGCAGAATAGGCACAGATACGCAGTATTTT.

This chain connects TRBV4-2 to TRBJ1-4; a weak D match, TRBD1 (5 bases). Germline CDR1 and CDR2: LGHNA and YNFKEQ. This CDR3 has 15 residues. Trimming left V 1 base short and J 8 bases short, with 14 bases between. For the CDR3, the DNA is TGTGCCAGCAGCCAAGGGGCGGGGGTAGGAGAAAAACTGTTTTTT. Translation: CASSQGAGVGEKLFF.

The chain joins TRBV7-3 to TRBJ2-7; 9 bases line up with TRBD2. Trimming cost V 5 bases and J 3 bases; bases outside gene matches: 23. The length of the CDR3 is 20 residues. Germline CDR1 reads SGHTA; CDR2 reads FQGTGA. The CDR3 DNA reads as TGTGCCAGCAGCACCCAAGGGCCTCTGGGCGGGGGGGCCCCGTACTACGAGCAGTACTTC. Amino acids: CASSTQGPLGGGAPYYEQYF.

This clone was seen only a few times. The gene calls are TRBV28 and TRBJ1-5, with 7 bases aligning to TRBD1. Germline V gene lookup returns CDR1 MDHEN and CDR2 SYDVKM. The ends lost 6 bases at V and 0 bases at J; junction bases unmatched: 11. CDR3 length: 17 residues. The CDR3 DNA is TGTGCCAGCAGACCGGACAGGAACTCAAATAGCAATCAGCCCCAGCATTTT. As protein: CASRPDRNSNSNQPQHF.

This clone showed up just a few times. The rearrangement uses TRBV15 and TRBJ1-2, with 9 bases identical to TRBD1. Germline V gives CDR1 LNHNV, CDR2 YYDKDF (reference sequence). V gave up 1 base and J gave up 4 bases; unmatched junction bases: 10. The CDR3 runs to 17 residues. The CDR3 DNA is TGTGCCACCAGCAGAGGAACCGGGACAGGGTATAGCTATGGCTACACCTTC. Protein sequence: CATSRGTGTGYSYGYTF.

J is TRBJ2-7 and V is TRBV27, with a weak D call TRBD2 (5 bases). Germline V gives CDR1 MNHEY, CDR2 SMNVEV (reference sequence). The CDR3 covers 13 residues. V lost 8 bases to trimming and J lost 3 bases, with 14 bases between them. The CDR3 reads CASAPRRVYEQYF. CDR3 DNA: TGTGCCAGCGCCCCGCGGCGGGTCTACGAGCAGTACTTC.

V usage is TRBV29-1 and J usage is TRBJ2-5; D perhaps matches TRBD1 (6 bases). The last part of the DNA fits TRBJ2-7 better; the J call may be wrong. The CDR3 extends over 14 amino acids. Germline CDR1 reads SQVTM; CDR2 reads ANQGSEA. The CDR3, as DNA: TGCAGCGTTGTGGGTCAGGGGACCAGCTACGAGCAGTACTTC. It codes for CSVVGQGTSYEQYF.

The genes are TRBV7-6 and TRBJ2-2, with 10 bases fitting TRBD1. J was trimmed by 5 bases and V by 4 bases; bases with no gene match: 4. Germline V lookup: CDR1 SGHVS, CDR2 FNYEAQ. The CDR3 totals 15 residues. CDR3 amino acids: CASSSPGQGTGELFF. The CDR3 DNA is TGTGCCAGCAGCTCCCCGGGACAGGGGACCGGGGAGCTGTTTTTT.

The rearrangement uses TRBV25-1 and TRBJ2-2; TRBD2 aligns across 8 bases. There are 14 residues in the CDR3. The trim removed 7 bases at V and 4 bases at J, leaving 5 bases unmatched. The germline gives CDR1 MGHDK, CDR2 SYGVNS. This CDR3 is CASTLAGTTGELFF. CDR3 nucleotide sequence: TGTGCCAGCACGTTAGCGGGGACCACCGGGGAGCTGTTTTTT.

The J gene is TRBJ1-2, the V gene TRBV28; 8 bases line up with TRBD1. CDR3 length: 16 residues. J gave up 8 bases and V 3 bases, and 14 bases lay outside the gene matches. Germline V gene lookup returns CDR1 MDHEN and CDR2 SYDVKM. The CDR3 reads CASSFSRGQAGSGYTF. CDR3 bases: TGTGCCAGCAGTTTTTCCCGGGGACAGGCCGGTAGCGGCTACACCTTC.

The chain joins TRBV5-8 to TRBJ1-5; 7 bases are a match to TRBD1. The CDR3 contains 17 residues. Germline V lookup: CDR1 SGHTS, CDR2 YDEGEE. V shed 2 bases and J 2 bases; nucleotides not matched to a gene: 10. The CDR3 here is CASSFGARGLGNQPQHF. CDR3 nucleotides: TGTGCCAGCAGCTTCGGGGCAAGGGGGCTCGGCAATCAGCCCCAGCATTTT.

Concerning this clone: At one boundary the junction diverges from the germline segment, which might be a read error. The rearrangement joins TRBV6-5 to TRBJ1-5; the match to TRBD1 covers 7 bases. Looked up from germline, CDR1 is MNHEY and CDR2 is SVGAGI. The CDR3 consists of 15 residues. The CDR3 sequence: CPSSDDRESNQPQHF. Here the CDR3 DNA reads TGTCCCAGCAGCGACGACAGGGAAAGCAATCAGCCCCAGCATTTT.

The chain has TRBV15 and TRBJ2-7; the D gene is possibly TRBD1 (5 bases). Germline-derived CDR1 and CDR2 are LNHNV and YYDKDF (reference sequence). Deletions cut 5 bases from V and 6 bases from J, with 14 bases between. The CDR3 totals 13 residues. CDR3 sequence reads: CATSLPGRGEQYF. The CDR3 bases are TGTGCCACCAGCCTCCCAGGAAGGGGCGAGCAGTACTTC.

CDR3 protein: CASSLRTGVTGELFF. CDR3 coding DNA: TGTGCCAGCAGCTTGCGGACAGGGGTCACCGGGGAGCTGTTTTTT. This chain uses TRBV5-6 with TRBJ2-2; TRBD1 matches at 9 bases. The CDR3 covers 15 residues. CDR1 is SGHDT and CDR2 is YYEEEE in the germline V gene. After removal of 1 base from V and 4 bases from J, the junction contained 2 bases not matched to a gene. Supplemented by reference TRBV5-6 and TRBJ2-2, the full variable domain reads DAGVTQSPTHLIKTRGQQVTLRCSPKSGHDTVSWYQQALGQGPQFIFQYYEEEERQRGNFPDRFSGHQFPNYSSELNVNALLLGDSALYLCASSLRTGVTGELFFGEGSRLTVL.

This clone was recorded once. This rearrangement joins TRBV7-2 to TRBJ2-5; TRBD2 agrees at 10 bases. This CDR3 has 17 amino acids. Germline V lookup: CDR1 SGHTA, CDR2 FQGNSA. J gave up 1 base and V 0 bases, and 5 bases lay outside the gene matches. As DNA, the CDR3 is TGTGCCAGCAGCTTAGCGCGGTCTAGCGGGAGCCAAGAGACCCAGTACTTC. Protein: CASSLARSSGSQETQYF. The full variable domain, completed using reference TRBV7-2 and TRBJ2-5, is GAGVSQSPSNKVTEKGKDVELRCDPISGHTALYWYRQSLGQGLEFLIYFQGNSAPDKSGLPSDRFSAERTGGSVSTLTIQRTQQEDSAVYLCASSLARSSGSQETQYFGPGTRLLVL.

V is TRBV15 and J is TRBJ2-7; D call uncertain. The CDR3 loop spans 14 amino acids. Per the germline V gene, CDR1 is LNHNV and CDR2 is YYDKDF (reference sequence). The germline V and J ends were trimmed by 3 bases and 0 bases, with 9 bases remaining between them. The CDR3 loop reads CATSSRGDSYEQYF. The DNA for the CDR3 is TGTGCCACCAGCAGTCGAGGCGACTCCTACGAGCAGTACTTC.

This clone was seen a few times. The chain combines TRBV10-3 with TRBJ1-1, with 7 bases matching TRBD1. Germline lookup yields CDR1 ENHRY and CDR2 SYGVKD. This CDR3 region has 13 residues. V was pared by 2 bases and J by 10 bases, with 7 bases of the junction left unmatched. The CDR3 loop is CAISEGQVDGAFF. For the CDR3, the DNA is TGTGCCATCAGTGAGGGACAGGTCGATGGAGCTTTCTTT.

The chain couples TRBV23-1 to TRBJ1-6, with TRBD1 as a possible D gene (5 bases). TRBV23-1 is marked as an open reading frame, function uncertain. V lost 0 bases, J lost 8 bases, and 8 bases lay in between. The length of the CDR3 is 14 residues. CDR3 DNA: TGCGCCAGCAGTCAATCCAGGGTCGATTCACCCCTCCACTTT. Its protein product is CASSQSRVDSPLHF.